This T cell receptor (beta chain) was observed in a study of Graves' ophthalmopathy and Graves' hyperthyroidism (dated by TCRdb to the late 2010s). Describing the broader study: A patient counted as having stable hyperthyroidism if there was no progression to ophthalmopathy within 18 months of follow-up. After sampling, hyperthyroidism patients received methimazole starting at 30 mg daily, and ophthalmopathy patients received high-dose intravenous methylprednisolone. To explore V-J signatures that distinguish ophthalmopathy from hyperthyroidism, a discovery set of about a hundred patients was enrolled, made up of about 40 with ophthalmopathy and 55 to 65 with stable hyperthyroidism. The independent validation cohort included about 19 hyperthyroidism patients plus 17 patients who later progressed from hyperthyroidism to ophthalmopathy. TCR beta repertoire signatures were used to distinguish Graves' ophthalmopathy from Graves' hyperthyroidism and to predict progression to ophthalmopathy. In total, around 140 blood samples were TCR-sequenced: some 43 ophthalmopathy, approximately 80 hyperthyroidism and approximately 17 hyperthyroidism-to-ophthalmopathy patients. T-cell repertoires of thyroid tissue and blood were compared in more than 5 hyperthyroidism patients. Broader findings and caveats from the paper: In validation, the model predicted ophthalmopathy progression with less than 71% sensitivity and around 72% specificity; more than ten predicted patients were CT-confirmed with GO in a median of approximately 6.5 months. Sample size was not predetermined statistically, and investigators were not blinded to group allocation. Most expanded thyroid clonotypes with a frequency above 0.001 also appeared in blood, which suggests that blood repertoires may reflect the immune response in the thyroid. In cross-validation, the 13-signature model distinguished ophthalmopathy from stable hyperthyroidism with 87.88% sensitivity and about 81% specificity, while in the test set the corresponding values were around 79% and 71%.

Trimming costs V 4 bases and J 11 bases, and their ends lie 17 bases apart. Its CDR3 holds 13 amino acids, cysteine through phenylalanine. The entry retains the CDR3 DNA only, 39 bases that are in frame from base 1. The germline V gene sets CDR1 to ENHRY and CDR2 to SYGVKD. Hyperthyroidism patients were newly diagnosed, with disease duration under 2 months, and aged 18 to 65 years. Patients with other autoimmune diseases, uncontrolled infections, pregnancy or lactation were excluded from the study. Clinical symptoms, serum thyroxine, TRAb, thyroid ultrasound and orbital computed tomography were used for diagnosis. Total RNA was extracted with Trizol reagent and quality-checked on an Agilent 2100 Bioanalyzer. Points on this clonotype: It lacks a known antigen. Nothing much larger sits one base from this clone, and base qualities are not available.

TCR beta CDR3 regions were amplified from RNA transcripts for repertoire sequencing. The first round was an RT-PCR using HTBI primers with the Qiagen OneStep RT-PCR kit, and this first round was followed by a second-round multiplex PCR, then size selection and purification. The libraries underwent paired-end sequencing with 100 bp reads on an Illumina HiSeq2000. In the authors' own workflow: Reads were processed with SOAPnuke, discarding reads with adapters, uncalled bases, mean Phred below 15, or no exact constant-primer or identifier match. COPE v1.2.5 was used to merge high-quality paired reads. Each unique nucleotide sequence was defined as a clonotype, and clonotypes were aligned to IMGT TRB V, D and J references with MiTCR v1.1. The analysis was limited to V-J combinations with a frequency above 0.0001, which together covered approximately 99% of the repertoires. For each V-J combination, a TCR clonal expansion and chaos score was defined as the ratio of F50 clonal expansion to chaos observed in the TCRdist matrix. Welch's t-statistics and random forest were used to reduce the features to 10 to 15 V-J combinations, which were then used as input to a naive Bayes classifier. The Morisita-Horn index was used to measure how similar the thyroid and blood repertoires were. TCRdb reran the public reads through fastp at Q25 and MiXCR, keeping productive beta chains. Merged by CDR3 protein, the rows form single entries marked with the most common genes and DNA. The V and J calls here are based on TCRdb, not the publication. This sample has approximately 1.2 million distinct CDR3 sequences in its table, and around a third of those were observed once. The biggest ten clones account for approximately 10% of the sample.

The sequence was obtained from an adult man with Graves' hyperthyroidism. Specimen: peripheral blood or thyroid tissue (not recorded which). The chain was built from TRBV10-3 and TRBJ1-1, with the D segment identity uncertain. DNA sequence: TGTGCCATCAGTGGGTCGGGAGATTTGGGGGCTTTCTTT. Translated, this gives CAISGSGDLGAFF.